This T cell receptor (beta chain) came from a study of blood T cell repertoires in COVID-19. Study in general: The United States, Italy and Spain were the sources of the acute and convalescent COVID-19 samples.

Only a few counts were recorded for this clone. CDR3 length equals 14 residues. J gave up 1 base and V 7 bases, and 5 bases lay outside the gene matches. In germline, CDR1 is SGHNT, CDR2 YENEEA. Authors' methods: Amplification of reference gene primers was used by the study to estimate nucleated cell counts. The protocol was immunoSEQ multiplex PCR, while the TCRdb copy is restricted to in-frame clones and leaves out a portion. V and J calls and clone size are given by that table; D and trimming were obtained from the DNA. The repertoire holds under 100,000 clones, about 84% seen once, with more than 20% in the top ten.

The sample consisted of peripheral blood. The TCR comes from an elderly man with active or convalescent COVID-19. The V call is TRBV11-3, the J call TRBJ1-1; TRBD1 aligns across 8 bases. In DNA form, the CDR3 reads TGTGCCAGCACCCCGGGACAGGAGAACACTGAAGCTTTCTTT. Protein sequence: CASTPGQENTEAFF.